These T cell receptor beta chains were read from a single sample in a study of T cell responses to AZD1222 COVID-19 vaccine. Sequenced by immunoSEQ multiplex PCR; TCRdb stores in-frame clones only, minus some. In the table there are over 150,000 clones, just under 95% of which are singletons. The material was peripheral blood, obtained 28 days after the second dose of the MenACWY control vaccine. These receptors all come from an adult who received the MenACWY meningococcal vaccine as a control. Each CDR3 is given with its conserved first and last residue. Fields, in order: V gene, clone size, D gene, J gene, CDR3 protein, CDR3 DNA. The D gene is left open where the match is weak. Clone size is stated in some rows and not others, as once, few, many or a class when expanded.

>TRBV5-4|NA|NA|TRBJ1-2
CASSFRGANYGYTF
TGTGCCAGCAGCTTTCGCGGGGCGAACTATGGCTACACCTTC
>TRBV9|NA|TRBD1|TRBJ2-1
CASSVEGDRQYNEQFF
TGTGCCAGCAGCGTAGAGGGGGACAGACAGTACAATGAGCAGTTCTTC
>TRBV6-5|NA|TRBD1|TRBJ1-5
CASSSRTGNQPQHF
TGTGCCAGCAGTTCTAGGACAGGGAATCAGCCCCAGCATTTT
>TRBV5-4|NA|TRBD1|TRBJ1-3
CASSSGARQGRNTIYF
TGTGCCAGCAGCTCGGGGGCCCGACAGGGAAGAAACACCATATATTTT
>TRBV7-8|once|NA|TRBJ1-1
CASSLELMVNTEAFF
TGTGCCAGCAGCTTAGAGCTAATGGTGAACACTGAAGCTTTCTTT
>TRBV14|NA|TRBD1|TRBJ1-2
CASSKQGFGYGYTF
TGTGCCAGCAGCAAACAGGGGTTTGGCTATGGCTACACCTTC
>TRBV6-5|NA|TRBD1|TRBJ1-4
CASSWDRGDEKLFF
TGTGCCAGCAGTTGGGACAGGGGTGATGAAAAACTGTTTTTT
>TRBV2|NA|NA|TRBJ2-5
CASSEAQTTQYF
TGTGCCAGCAGTGAAGCCCAGACCACCCAGTACTTC
>TRBV2|NA|NA|TRBJ1-5
CASSDRDGGQPQHF
TGTGCCAGCAGTGACAGGGACGGGGGTCAGCCCCAGCATTTT
>TRBV6-5|NA|TRBD1|TRBJ1-2
CASSSPGQGNYGYTF
TGTGCCAGCAGTTCTCCGGGACAGGGGAACTATGGCTACACCTTC
>TRBV24-1|NA|NA|TRBJ1-3
CATTRRLSGVYGNTIYF
TGTGCCACCACCCGAAGGCTCTCAGGGGTATACGGAAACACCATATATTTT
>TRBV28|NA|TRBD1|TRBJ2-7
CASIGLDRTSYEQYF
TGTGCCAGCATCGGGTTGGACAGGACCTCCTACGAGCAGTACTTC
>TRBV5-1|NA|NA|TRBJ1-6
CASSREGTTGGNSPLHF
TGCGCCAGCAGCCGCGAGGGGACCACAGGTGGTAATTCACCCCTCCACTTT
>TRBV6-5|NA|NA|TRBJ1-5
CASSYSTGRAIQPQHF
TGTGCCAGCAGTTACTCGACGGGCAGGGCCATTCAGCCCCAGCATTTT
>TRBV9|NA|TRBD2|TRBJ2-1
CASSVASTSGGSLNEQFF
TGTGCCAGCAGCGTAGCGTCGACTAGCGGGGGGTCTCTCAATGAGCAGTTCTTC
>TRBV19|once|NA|TRBJ2-1
CASSHQTLVNEQFF
TGTGCCAGTAGTCACCAGACCCTCGTCAATGAGCAGTTCTTC
>TRBV30|NA|NA|TRBJ1-1
CAWSVGGDREAFF
TGTGCCTGGAGTGTTGGAGGGGACCGTGAAGCTTTCTTT
>TRBV18|NA|NA|TRBJ2-2
CASSPLPGPSNTGELFF
TGTGCCAGCTCACCACTGCCGGGTCCGTCGAACACCGGGGAGCTGTTTTTT
>TRBV9|NA|NA|TRBJ1-6
CASSSGGPLHF
TGTGCCAGCAGCTCAGGAGGTCCCCTCCACTTT
>TRBV28|NA|NA|TRBJ1-6
CASSLTGRRGDSPLHF
TGTGCCAGCAGTCTTACAGGGAGGAGGGGAGATTCACCCCTCCACTTT
>TRBV15|NA|NA|TRBJ2-2
CATSLGNTGELFF
TGTGCCACCAGCCTCGGGAACACCGGGGAGCTGTTTTTT
>TRBV5-6|NA|NA|TRBJ1-1
CASSLDWQGRNTEAFF
TGTGCCAGCAGCTTGGATTGGCAGGGACGGAACACTGAAGCTTTCTTT
>TRBV11-2|NA|NA|TRBJ1-3
CASSLAPVGNTIYF
TGTGCCAGCAGCTTAGCCCCTGTCGGTAACACCATATATTTT
>TRBV21-1|NA|NA|TRBJ1-3
CASSTNTQGPPGNTIYF
TGTGCCAGCAGCACAAATACACAGGGGCCGCCTGGAAACACCATATATTTT
>TRBV7-8|NA|NA|TRBJ1-1
CASSFRLNTEAFF
TGTGCCAGCAGCTTCCGACTGAACACTGAAGCTTTCTTT
>TRBV18|NA|TRBD1|TRBJ1-1
CASSPRTGGTEAFF
TGTGCCAGCTCACCTCGGACAGGGGGCACTGAAGCTTTCTTT
>TRBV6-2/TRBV6-3|NA|NA|TRBJ1-1
CASSLFPQNTEAFF
TGTGCCAGCAGTTTGTTTCCCCAGAACACTGAAGCTTTCTTT
>TRBV5-4|NA|TRBD1|TRBJ1-3
CASSSLDRGEGNTIYF
TGTGCCAGCAGCTCCTTAGACAGGGGAGAAGGAAACACCATATATTTT
>TRBV7-2|NA|TRBD1|TRBJ2-7
CASSAGTGVEQYF
TGTGCCAGCAGTGCCGGGACAGGGGTTGAGCAGTACTTC
>TRBV27|NA|TRBD1|TRBJ1-2
CASSITGGPYGYTF
TGTGCCAGCAGCATAACAGGGGGTCCCTATGGCTACACCTTC
>TRBV6-1|NA|TRBD1|TRBJ2-7
CASSEAGGRNEQYF
TGTGCCAGCAGTGAAGCAGGGGGCCGCAACGAGCAGTACTTC
>TRBV6-1|NA|NA|TRBJ1-5
CASSEALAGGRQPQHF
TGTGCCAGCAGTGAAGCGCTGGCAGGCGGAAGACAGCCCCAGCATTTT
>TRBV4-3|NA|NA|TRBJ1-2
CASSQYTTGGGYTF
TGCGCCAGCAGCCAATATACAACGGGCGGGGGCTACACCTTC
>TRBV4-2|NA|NA|TRBJ1-6
CASSQEGRGNNSPLHF
TGTGCCAGCAGCCAAGAGGGCAGGGGCAATAATTCACCCCTCCACTTT
>TRBV27|NA|TRBD1|TRBJ1-2
CASSLGRGRSYGYTF
TGTGCCAGCAGTTTAGGCAGGGGGCGTAGCTATGGCTACACCTTC
>TRBV5-5|once|TRBD1|TRBJ2-7
CASSLAGGTGIYEQYF
TGTGCCAGCAGCTTGGCCGGGGGGACAGGGATTTACGAGCAGTACTTC
>TRBV28|NA|NA|TRBJ1-2
CASSIGQAANYGYTF
TGTGCCAGCAGTATCGGACAAGCAGCTAACTATGGCTACACCTTC
>TRBV6-5|NA|NA|TRBJ1-1
CASSYTPANTEAFF
TGTGCCAGCAGTTACACCCCCGCTAATACTGAAGCTTTCTTT
>TRBV7-2|NA|NA|TRBJ2-3
CASSPGLNTQYF
TGTGCCAGCAGCCCGGGGTTAAATACGCAGTATTTT
>TRBV9|NA|NA|TRBJ2-7
CASSVRPGPLYEQYF
TGTGCCAGCAGCGTAAGGCCAGGACCCCTCTACGAGCAGTACTTC